The following is a TCR beta chain sequence with its context. What it binds is unknown. These data are taken from a study of beta chain features in type 1 diabetes. Naive, central memory, regulatory and stem cell-like memory cells within the CD4+ compartment were sorted using CD45RO/CCR7/CD25/CD127/CD95/CD27. The study reverse transcribed the entire isolated RNA, so it sequenced expressed TCRB transcripts. The table came from immunoSEQ multiplex PCR; TCRdb's copy has only in-frame clones and leaves some out. The sample consists of under 200,000 clones, approximately 9% of them appearing once. Study-level points and caveats: When cDNA is sequenced, cells with high TCR expression could be over-represented. Patients with Type 1 diabetes showed moderately but significantly shorter TCRB CDR3s in all four CD4+ subsets. Compared with healthy donors, patients appeared to share more similar naive, central memory and regulatory TCRB repertoires. Type 1 diabetes patients had VDJ junctions that carried fewer insertions and more deletions.

Germline V gene lookup returns CDR1 MDHEN and CDR2 SYDVKM. The CDR3 totals 18 residues. Trimming stripped 6 bases from V and 0 bases from J, with 22 bases between. The origin of this receptor is a woman aged 18-29 years with type 1 diabetes. The V gene is TRBV28, the J gene TRBJ2-3; TRBD1 might be the D (6 bases). What was sequenced was central memory CD4+ T cells from blood. CDR3 in DNA: TGTGCCAGCAGGGGGGCAGGAGGCGCCCGACCTAGCACAGATACGCAGTATTTT. As protein: CASRGAGGARPSTDTQYF.